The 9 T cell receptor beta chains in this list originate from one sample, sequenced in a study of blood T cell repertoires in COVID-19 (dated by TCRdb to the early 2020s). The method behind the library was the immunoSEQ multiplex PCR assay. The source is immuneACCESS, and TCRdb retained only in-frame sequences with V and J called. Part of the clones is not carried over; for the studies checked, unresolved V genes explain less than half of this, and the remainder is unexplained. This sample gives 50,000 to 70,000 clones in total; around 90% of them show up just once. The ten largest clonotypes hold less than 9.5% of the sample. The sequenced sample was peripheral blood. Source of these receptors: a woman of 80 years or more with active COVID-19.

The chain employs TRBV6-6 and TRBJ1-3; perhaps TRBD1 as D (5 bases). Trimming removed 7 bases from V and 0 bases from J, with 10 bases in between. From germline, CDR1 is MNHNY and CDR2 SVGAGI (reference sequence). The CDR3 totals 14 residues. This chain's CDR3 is CASTLTVSGNTIYF. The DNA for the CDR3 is TGTGCCAGCACCTTGACAGTCTCTGGAAACACCATATATTTT.

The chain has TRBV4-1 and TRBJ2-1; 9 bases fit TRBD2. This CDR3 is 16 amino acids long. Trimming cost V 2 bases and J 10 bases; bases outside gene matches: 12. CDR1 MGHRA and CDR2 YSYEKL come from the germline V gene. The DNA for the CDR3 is TGCGCCAGCAGCCAAACTCTGCGGGGGGGGTTGGGGGAGCAGTTCTTC. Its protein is CASSQTLRGGLGEQFF.

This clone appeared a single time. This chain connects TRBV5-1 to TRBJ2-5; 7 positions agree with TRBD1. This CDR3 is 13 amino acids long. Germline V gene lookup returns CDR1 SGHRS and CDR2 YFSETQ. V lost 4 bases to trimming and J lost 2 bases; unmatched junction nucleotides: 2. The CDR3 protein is CASSRDSQETQYF. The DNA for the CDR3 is TGCGCCAGCAGCAGGGACAGTCAAGAGACCCAGTACTTC. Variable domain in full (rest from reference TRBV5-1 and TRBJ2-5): KAGVTQTPRYLIKTRGQQVTLSCSPISGHRSVSWYQQTPGQGLQFLFEYFSETQRNKGNFPGRFSGRQFSNSRSEMNVSTLELGDSALYLCASSRDSQETQYFGPGTRLLVL.

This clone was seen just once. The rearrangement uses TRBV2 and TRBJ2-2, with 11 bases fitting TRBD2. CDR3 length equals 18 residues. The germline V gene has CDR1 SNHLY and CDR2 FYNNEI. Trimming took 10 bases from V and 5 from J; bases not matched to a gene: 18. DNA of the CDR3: TGTGCCATCCCCCTCGGGCTAGCGGGAGGATTGGGAACCGGGGAGCTGTTTTTT. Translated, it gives CAIPLGLAGGLGTGELFF.

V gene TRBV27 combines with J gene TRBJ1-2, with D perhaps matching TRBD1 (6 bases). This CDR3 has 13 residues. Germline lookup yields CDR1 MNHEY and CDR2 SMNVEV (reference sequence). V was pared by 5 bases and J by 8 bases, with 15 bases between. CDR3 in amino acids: CASSRTGPGGYTF. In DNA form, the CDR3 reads TGTGCCAGCAGTCGCACAGGGCCGGGGGGCTACACCTTC.

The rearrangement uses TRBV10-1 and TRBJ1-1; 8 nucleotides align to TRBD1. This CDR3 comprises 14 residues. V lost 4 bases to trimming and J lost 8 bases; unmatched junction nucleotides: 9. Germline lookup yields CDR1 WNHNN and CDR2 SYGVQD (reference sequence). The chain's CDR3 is CASSGSGRGQEAFF. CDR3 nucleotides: TGCGCCAGCAGTGGTTCGGGCAGGGGGCAGGAAGCTTTCTTT.

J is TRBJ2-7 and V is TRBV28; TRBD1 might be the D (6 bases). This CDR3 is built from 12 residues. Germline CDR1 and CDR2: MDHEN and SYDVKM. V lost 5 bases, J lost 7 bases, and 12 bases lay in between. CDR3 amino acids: CASSHRVREQYF. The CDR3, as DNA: TGTGCCAGCAGTCACAGGGTTAGGGAGCAGTACTTC.

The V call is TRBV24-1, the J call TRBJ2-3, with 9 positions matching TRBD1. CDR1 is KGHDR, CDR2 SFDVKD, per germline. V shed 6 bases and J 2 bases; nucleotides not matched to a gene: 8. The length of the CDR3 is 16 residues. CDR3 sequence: CATSSTGTGTTDTQYF. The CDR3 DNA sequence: TGTGCCACCAGTTCAACCGGGACAGGGACCACAGATACGCAGTATTTT.

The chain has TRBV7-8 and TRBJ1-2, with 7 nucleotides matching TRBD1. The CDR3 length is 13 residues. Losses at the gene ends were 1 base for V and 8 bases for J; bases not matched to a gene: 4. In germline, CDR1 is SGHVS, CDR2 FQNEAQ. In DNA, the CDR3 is TGTGCCAGCAGCTTAGGAAGGGACAGCGGCTACACCTTC. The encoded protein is CASSLGRDSGYTF.